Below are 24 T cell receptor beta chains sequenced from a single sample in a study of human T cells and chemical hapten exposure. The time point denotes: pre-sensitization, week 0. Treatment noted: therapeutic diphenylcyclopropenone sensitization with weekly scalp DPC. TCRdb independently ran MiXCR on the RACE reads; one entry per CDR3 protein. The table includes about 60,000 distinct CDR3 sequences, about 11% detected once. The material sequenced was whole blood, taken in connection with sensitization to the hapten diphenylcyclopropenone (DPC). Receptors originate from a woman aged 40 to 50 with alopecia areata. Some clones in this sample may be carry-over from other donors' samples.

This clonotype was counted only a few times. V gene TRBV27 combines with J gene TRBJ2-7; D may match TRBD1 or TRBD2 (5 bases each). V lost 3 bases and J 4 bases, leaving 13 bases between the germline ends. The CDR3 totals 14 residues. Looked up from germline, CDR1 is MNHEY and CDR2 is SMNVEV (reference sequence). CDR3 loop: CASSFVGVGYEQYF. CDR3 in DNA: TGTGCCAGCAGTTTTGTGGGGGTCGGATACGAGCAGTACTTC.

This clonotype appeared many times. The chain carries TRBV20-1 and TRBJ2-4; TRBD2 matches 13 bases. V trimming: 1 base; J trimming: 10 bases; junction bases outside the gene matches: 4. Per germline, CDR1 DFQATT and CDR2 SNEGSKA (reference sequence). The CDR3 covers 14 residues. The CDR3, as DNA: TGCAGTGCTAGAGCCCGGACTAGCGGGGGAATTCAGTACTTC. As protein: CSARARTSGGIQYF.

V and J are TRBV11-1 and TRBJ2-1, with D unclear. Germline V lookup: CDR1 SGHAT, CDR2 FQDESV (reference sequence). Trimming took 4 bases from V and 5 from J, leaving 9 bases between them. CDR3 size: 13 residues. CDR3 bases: TGTGCCAGCAGCTCACCCCCAGACAATGAGCAGTTCTTC. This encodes CASSSPPDNEQFF.

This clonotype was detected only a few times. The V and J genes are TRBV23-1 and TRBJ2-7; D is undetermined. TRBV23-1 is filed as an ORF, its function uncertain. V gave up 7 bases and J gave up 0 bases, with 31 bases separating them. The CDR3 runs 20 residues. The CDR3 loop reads CASKSAIQPGRVTHSYEQYF. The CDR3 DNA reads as TGCGCCAGCAAGTCAGCGATCCAGCCGGGTCGAGTGACGCACTCCTACGAGCAGTACTTC.

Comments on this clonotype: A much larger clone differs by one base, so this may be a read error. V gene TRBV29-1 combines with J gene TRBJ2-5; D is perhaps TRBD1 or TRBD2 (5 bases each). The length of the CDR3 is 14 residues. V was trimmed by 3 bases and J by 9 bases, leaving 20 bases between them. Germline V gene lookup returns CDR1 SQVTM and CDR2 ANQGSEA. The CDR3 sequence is CSVEPSEGLEAQYF. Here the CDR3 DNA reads TGCAGCGTTGAGCCTTCCGAGGGGTTGGAGGCCCAGTACTTC. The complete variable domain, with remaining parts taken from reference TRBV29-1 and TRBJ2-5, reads SAVISQKPSRDICQRGTSLTIQCQVDSQVTMMFWYRQQPGQSLTLIATANQGSEATYESGFVIDKFPISRPNLTFSTLTVSNMSPEDSSIYLCSVEPSEGLEAQYFGPGTRLLVL.

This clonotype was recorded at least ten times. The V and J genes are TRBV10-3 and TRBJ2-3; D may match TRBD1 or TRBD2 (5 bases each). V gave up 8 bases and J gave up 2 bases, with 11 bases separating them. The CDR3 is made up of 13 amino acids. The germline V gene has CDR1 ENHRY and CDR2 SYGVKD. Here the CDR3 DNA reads TGTGCCATCGGGGGAGTCGACACAGATACGCAGTATTTT. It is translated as CAIGGVDTDTQYF.

The CDR3 sequence is CASSQVAGGHREQFF. CDR3 coding DNA: TGTGCCAGCAGCCAAGTTGCGGGGGGGCATAGAGAGCAGTTCTTC. The gene calls are TRBV3-1 and TRBJ2-1; TRBD2 agrees at 9 bases. The junction had 8 bases not matched to a gene; V was cut back by 1 base and J by 10 bases. The CDR3 covers 15 residues. Looked up from germline, CDR1 is LGHDT and CDR2 is YNNKEL (reference sequence).

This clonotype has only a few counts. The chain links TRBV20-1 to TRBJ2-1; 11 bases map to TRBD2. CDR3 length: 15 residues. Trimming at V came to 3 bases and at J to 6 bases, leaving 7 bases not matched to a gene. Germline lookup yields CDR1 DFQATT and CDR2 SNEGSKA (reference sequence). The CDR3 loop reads CSARDSGRGGNEQFF. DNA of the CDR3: TGCAGTGCTAGGGATAGCGGGAGGGGCGGCAATGAGCAGTTCTTC.

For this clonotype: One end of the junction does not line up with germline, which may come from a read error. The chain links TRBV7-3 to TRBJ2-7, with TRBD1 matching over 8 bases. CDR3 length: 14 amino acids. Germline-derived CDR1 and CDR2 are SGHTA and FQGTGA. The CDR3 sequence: CASNLSGQGAEQYF. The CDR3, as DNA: TGTGCCAGCAACTTATCTGGACAGGGTGCCGAGCAGTACTTC.

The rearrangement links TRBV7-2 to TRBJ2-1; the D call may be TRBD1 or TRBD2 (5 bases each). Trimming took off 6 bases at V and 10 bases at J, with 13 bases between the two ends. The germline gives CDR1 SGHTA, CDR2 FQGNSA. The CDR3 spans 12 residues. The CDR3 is CASSPGWGEQFF. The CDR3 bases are TGTGCCAGCAGTCCTGGTTGGGGGGAGCAGTTCTTC. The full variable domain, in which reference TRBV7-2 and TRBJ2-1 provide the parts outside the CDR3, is GAGVSQSPSNKVTEKGKDVELRCDPISGHTALYWYRQSLGQGLEFLIYFQGNSAPDKSGLPSDRFSAERTGGSVSTLTIQRTQQEDSAVYLCASSPGWGEQFFGPGTRLTVL.

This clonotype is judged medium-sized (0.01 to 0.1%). The CDR3 region is CASSWDRASGNTIYF. In DNA, the CDR3 is TGTGCCAGCAGCTGGGACAGGGCCTCTGGAAACACCATATATTTT. The rearrangement uses TRBV12-3 or TRBV12-4 and TRBJ1-3; 9 bases are a match to TRBD1. The trim removed 6 bases at V and 0 bases at J, leaving 3 bases unmatched. The CDR3 covers 15 residues.

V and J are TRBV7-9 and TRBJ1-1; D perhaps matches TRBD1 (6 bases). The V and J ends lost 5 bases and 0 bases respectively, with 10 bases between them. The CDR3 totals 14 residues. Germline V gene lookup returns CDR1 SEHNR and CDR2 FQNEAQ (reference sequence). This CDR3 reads CASSQGQLNTEAFF. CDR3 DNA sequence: TGTGCCAGCAGCCAAGGACAGCTGAACACTGAAGCTTTCTTT.

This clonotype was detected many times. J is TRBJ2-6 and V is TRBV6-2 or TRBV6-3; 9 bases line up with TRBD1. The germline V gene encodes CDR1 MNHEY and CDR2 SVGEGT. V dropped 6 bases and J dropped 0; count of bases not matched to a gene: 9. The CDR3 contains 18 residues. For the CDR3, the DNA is TGTGCCAGCAGAAAGGGACAGGGACCATTCTCTGGGGCCAACGTCCTGACTTTC. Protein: CASRKGQGPFSGANVLTF.

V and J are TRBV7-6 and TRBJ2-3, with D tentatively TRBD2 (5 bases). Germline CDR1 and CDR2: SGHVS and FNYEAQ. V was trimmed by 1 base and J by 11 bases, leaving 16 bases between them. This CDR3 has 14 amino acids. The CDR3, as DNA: TGTGCCAGCAGCTTAGATAGCGATCCCATAGGGCAGTATTTT. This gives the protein CASSLDSDPIGQYF.

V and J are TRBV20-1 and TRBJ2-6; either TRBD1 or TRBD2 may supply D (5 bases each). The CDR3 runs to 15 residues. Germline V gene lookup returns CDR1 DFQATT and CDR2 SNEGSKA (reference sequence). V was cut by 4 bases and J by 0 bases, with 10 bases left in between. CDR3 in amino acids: CSANAGSSGANVLTF. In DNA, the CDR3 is TGCAGTGCTAATGCAGGGAGCTCTGGGGCCAACGTCCTGACTTTC.

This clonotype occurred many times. CDR3: CAWSSGTENTIYF. CDR3 bases: TGTGCCTGGAGTTCGGGGACCGAAAACACCATATATTTT. The V gene is TRBV30, the J gene TRBJ1-3; TRBD1 is a possible D gene (5 bases). The CDR3 has 13 amino acids. V lost 2 bases and J lost 6, with 11 bases in between. Looked up from germline, CDR1 is GTSNPN and CDR2 is SVGIG (reference sequence).

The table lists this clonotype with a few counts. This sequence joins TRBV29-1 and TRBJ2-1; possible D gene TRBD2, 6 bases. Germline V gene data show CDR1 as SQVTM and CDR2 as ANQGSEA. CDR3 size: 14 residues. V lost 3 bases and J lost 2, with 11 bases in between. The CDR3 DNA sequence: TGCAGCGTTGACTTTAGCGGAACCTACAATGAGCAGTTCTTC. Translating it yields CSVDFSGTYNEQFF.

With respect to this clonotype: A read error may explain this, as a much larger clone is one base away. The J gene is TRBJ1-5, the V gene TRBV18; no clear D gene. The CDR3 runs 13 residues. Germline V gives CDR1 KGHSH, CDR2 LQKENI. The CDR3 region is CASSPNRNQPQNF. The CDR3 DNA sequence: TGTGCCAGCTCACCTAACCGCAATCAGCCCCAGAATTTT.

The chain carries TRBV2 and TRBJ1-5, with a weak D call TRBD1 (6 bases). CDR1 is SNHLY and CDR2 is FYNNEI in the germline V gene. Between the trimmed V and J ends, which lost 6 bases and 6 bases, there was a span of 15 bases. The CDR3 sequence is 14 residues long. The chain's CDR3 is CASRMDLGGQPQHF. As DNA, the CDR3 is TGTGCCAGCAGGATGGACCTAGGGGGTCAGCCCCAGCATTTT.

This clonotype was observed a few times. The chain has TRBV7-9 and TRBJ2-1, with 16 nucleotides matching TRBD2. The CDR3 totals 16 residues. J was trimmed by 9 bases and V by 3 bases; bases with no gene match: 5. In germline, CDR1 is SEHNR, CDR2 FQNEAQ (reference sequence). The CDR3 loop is CASSFGTSGRASEQFF. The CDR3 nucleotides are TGTGCCAGCAGCTTCGGGACTAGCGGGAGGGCCAGTGAGCAGTTCTTC.

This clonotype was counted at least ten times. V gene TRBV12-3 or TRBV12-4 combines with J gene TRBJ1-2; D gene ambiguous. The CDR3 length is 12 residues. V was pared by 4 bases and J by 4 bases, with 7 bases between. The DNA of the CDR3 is TGTGCCAGCAGTTATCACAGCTATGGCTACACCTTC. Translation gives CASSYHSYGYTF.

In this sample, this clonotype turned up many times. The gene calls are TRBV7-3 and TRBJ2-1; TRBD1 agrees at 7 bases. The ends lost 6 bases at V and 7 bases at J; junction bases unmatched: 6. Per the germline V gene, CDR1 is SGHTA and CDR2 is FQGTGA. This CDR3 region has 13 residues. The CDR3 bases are TGTGCCAGCAGGATCGACAGGGTAAATGAGCAGTTCTTC. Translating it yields CASRIDRVNEQFF.

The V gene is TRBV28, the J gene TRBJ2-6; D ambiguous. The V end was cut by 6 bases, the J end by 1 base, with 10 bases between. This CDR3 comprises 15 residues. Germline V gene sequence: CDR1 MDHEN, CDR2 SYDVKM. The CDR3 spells CASRSSRSGANVLTF. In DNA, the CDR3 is TGTGCCAGCAGATCAAGCAGATCTGGGGCCAACGTCCTGACTTTC.

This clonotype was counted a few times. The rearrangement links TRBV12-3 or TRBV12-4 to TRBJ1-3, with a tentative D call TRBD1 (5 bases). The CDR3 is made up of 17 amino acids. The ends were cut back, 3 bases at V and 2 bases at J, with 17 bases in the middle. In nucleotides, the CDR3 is TGTGCCAGCAGTTTCTTCGGGACTTCTGGGGCTGGAAACACCATATATTTT. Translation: CASSFFGTSGAGNTIYF.